Described below is a single T cell receptor (beta chain) sequence and its context. The data belong to a study of blood T cell repertoires in COVID-19. Background on the study: In each case, the material was cDNA or gDNA derived from T cells, B-cell-depleted T cells, or PBMCs.

The CDR3 runs to 12 residues. Trimming took off 1 base at V and 6 bases at J, with 3 bases between the two ends. CDR1 and CDR2 (germline): SGHAT, FQNNGV. Using immunoSEQ multiplex PCR, the repertoire was profiled, and TCRdb retains in-frame clones only, with some absent. The data contain hundreds of thousands of clones, more than 75% of them singletons. The chain carries TRBV11-2 and TRBJ2-2; D not resolved. The sample comprised peripheral blood. The sequence was obtained from a woman younger than 35 who had recovered from COVID-19. The CDR3 sequence: CASSLGPGELFF. The CDR3 region has the DNA TGTGCCAGCAGCTTAGGGCCCGGGGAGCTGTTTTTT. Drawing the rest from reference TRBV11-2 and TRBJ2-2, the complete variable domain is EAGVAQSPRYKIIEKRQSVAFWCNPISGHATLYWYQQILGQGPKLLIQFQNNGVVDDSQLPKDRFSAERLKGVDSTLKIQPAKLEDSAVYLCASSLGPGELFFGEGSRLTVL.